These T cell receptor beta chains were read from a single sample in a study of early T cells in non-severe SARS-CoV-2 infection. TCRdb fed the 5' RACE reads into MiXCR, producing one record per CDR3 protein. This table has roughly 45,000 distinct CDR3 sequences, approximately 10% appearing once. The specimen sequenced was whole blood. The source is an adult who was a healthcare worker with PCR-confirmed SARS-CoV-2 infection or an uninfected control (not recorded which). The CDR3 runs from the conserved cysteine through the conserved F or W. The order of the fields is J gene, clone size, D gene, V gene, CDR3 protein, CDR3 DNA. A D gene is named only where the DNA matches it firmly. Rows may omit the clone size; those that give it use once, few, many or a size class.

J: TRBJ2-4; size: NA; D: NA; V: TRBV9; CDR3: CASSPGDTLAKNIQYF; DNA: TGTGCCAGCAGCCCAGGGGACACTCTAGCCAAAAACATTCAGTACTTC
J: TRBJ2-1; size: few; D: TRBD2; V: TRBV28; CDR3: CASSRWTSGQYNEQFF; DNA: TGTGCCAGCAGTCGTTGGACTAGCGGTCAATACAATGAGCAGTTCTTC
J: TRBJ2-7; size: many; D: TRBD1; V: TRBV7-9; CDR3: CASSPRQGWYEQYF; DNA: TGTGCCAGCAGCCCCAGACAGGGGTGGTACGAGCAGTACTTC
J: TRBJ2-1; size: many; D: TRBD2; V: TRBV6-2/TRBV6-3; CDR3: CASRRTSGSYNEQFF; DNA: TGTGCCAGCAGACGAACTAGCGGGAGCTACAATGAGCAGTTCTTC
J: TRBJ2-2; size: NA; D: TRBD2; V: TRBV6-2/TRBV6-3; CDR3: CASSYSGVPNTGELFF; DNA: TGTGCCAGCAGTTACAGCGGGGTTCCGAACACCGGGGAGCTGTTTTTT
J: TRBJ2-2; size: NA; D: NA; V: TRBV2; CDR3: CASSEGFLELFF; DNA: TGTGCCAGCAGTGAGGGGTTCCTCGAGCTGTTTTTT
J: TRBJ1-4; size: NA; D: TRBD1; V: TRBV12-3/TRBV12-4; CDR3: CASRPGQGGEKLFF; DNA: TGTGCCAGCAGGCCAGGACAGGGCGGAGAAAAACTGTTTTTT
J: TRBJ2-4; size: few; D: TRBD1; V: TRBV6-1; CDR3: CASRPGQGTNIQYF; DNA: TGTGCCAGCAGGCCGGGACAGGGTACGAACATTCAGTACTTC
J: TRBJ2-1; size: few; D: TRBD1; V: TRBV28; CDR3: CASSSETGGLRNEQFF; DNA: TGTGCCAGCAGTTCGGAGACAGGGGGCTTGAGGAATGAGCAGTTCTTC
J: TRBJ2-2; size: few; D: TRBD2; V: TRBV7-2; CDR3: CASSLPRGGGELFF; DNA: TGTGCCAGCAGCCTCCCCCGGGGGGGTGGGGAGCTGTTTTTT
J: TRBJ1-1; size: few; D: NA; V: TRBV7-9; CDR3: CASSLEANPNTEAFF; DNA: TGTGCCAGCAGCTTAGAGGCAAACCCGAACACTGAAGCTTTCTTT
J: TRBJ1-1; size: few; D: NA; V: TRBV25-1; CDR3: CASSEPGAGTEAFF; DNA: TGTGCCAGCAGTGAGCCGGGGGCAGGCACTGAAGCTTTCTTT
J: TRBJ2-5; size: few; D: TRBD2; V: TRBV27; CDR3: CASSSRGGAETQYF; DNA: TGTGCCAGCAGTTCGCGGGGAGGGGCAGAGACCCAGTACTTC
J: TRBJ1-6; size: few; D: TRBD1; V: TRBV28; CDR3: CASSSYRQGPRNSPLHF; DNA: TGTGCCAGCAGTTCGTACCGACAGGGTCCGCGGAATTCACCCCTCCACTTT
J: TRBJ2-7; size: many; D: TRBD1; V: TRBV7-2; CDR3: CASSPGTGGIQQYF; DNA: TGTGCCAGCAGCCCCGGGACAGGGGGTATCCAGCAGTACTTC
J: TRBJ2-5; size: many; D: TRBD2; V: TRBV7-6; CDR3: CASSLEGTSQETQYF; DNA: TGTGCCAGCAGCTTAGAAGGGACTAGCCAAGAGACCCAGTACTTC
J: TRBJ1-6; size: NA; D: NA; V: TRBV12-5; CDR3: CENIPYNSPLHF; DNA: TGTGAAAATATCCCCTATAATTCACCCCTCCACTTT
J: TRBJ2-1; size: NA; D: NA; V: TRBV28; CDR3: CASSFYNEQFF; DNA: TGTGCCAGCAGTTTTTACAATGAGCAGTTCTTC
J: TRBJ2-1; size: many; D: NA; V: TRBV13; CDR3: CASSRGGRRNEQFF; DNA: TGTGCCAGCAGCCGGGGAGGCAGGAGAAATGAGCAGTTCTTC
J: TRBJ1-5; size: many; D: TRBD1; V: TRBV2; CDR3: CASSSPGQNGQPQHF; DNA: TGTGCCAGCAGCTCCCCGGGACAGAACGGCCAGCCCCAGCATTTT
J: TRBJ1-2; size: many; D: TRBD1; V: TRBV7-2; CDR3: CASSLGGQGKNYGYTF; DNA: TGTGCCAGCAGCTTAGGGGGACAGGGGAAAAACTATGGCTACACCTTC
J: TRBJ2-1; size: NA; D: TRBD1; V: TRBV28; CDR3: CASSDTGAASYNEQFF; DNA: TGTGCCAGCAGTGATACAGGGGCGGCTTCCTACAATGAGCAGTTCTTC
J: TRBJ1-3; size: many; D: NA; V: TRBV28; CDR3: CASSPSVFSENTIYF; DNA: TGTGCCAGCAGTCCCTCAGTGTTCTCTGAAAACACCATATATTTT
J: TRBJ1-6; size: many; D: TRBD1; V: TRBV10-1; CDR3: CARLPGQISSYNSPLHF; DNA: TGCGCCAGGCTACCGGGACAGATAAGCTCCTATAATTCACCCCTCCACTTT
J: TRBJ1-2; size: many; D: NA; V: TRBV20-1; CDR3: CSSEEAGKTYGYTF; DNA: TGCAGTTCGGAGGAGGCAGGAAAGACCTATGGCTACACCTTC
J: TRBJ2-5; size: NA; D: NA; V: TRBV28; CDR3: CASSHGETQYF; DNA: TGTGCCAGCAGTCATGGAGAGACCCAGTACTTC
J: TRBJ2-2; size: many; D: NA; V: TRBV24-1; CDR3: CATSDFRSTGELFF; DNA: TGTGCCACCAGTGATTTTCGGTCAACCGGGGAGCTGTTTTTT
J: TRBJ2-1; size: NA; D: NA; V: TRBV29-1; CDR3: CSVDGTASSYNEQFF; DNA: TGCAGCGTTGACGGGACGGCAAGCTCCTACAATGAGCAGTTCTTC
J: TRBJ1-2; size: NA; D: NA; V: TRBV28; CDR3: CASSLTVYGYTF; DNA: TGTGCCAGCAGTTTGACAGTCTATGGCTACACCTTC
J: TRBJ1-5; size: few; D: NA; V: TRBV27; CDR3: CATRSGGRVSNQPQHF; DNA: TGTGCCACCCGAAGTGGGGGGCGCGTTAGCAATCAGCCCCAGCATTTT
J: TRBJ2-1; size: many; D: NA; V: TRBV6-5; CDR3: CASSYSFGVPTGDEQFF; DNA: TGTGCCAGCAGTTACTCGTTCGGGGTCCCAACCGGCGATGAGCAGTTCTTC
J: TRBJ2-1; size: few; D: NA; V: TRBV5-5; CDR3: CATAGGADNEQFF; DNA: TGTGCCACCGCCGGGGGTGCAGACAATGAGCAGTTCTTC
J: TRBJ1-1; size: NA; D: TRBD1; V: TRBV7-2; CDR3: CASSLRDRSTEAFF; DNA: TGTGCCAGCAGCCTCCGGGACAGATCCACTGAAGCTTTCTTT